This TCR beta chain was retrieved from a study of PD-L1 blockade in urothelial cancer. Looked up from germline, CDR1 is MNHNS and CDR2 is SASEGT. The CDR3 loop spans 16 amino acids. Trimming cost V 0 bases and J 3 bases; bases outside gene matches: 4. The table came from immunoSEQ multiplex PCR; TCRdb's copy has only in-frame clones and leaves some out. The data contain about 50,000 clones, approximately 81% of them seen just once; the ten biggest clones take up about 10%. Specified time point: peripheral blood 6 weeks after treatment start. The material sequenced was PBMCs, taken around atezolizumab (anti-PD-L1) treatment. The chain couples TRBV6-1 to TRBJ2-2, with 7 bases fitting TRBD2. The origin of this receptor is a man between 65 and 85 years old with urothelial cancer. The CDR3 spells CASSEAQLAYTGELFF. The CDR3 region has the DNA TGTGCCAGCAGTGAAGCGCAACTAGCGTACACCGGGGAGCTGTTTTTT.